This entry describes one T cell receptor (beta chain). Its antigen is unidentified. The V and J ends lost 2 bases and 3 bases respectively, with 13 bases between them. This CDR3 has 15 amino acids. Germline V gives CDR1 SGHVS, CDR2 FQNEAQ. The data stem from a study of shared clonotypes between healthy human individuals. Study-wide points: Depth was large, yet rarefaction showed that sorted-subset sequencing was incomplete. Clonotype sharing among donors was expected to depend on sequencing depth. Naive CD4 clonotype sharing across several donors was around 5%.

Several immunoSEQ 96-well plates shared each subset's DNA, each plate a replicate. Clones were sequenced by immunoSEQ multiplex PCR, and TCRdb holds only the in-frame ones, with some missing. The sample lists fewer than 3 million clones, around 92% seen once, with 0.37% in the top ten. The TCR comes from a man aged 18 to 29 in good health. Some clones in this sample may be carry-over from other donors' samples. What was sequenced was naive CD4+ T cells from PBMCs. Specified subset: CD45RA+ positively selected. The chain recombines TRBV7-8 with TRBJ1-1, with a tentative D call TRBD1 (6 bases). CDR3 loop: CASSLSTGFYTEAFF. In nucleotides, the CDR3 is TGTGCCAGCAGCTTAAGCACAGGGTTTTACACTGAAGCTTTCTTT.